These 22 T cell receptor beta chains originate from one sample sequenced in a study of blood T cell repertoires in COVID-19. Some clones are missing from TCRdb's copy, which holds only in-frame ones; the method was immunoSEQ multiplex PCR. Of approximately 300,000 clones in the sample, around 80% were seen once. The specimen sequenced was peripheral blood. The origin of the receptors is a woman aged 45-60 years with acute or convalescent COVID-19.

The chain combines TRBV3-1 (or the pseudogene TRBV3-2) with TRBJ1-1; no definite D call. The CDR3 runs 14 residues. Trimming cost V 2 bases and J 0 bases, with 7 bases left between them. Germline loops: CDR1 LGHDT, CDR2 YNNKEL (reference sequence). CDR3 coding DNA: TGTGCCAGCAGCCAACGGGAGGTGAACACTGAAGCTTTCTTT. It codes for CASSQREVNTEAFF.

The rearrangement links TRBV11-2 to TRBJ1-1; D ambiguous. Germline V gene sequence: CDR1 SGHAT, CDR2 FQNNGV. V lost 3 bases to trimming and J lost 0 bases, with 14 bases between them. This CDR3 has 16 residues. CDR3 loop: CASSFRRVGMNTEAFF. For the CDR3, the DNA is TGTGCCAGCAGCTTTCGGAGGGTTGGAATGAACACTGAAGCTTTCTTT.

V is TRBV18 and J is TRBJ2-5; 7 positions agree with TRBD1. The CDR3 is 14 amino acids. Germline V gene data show CDR1 as KGHSH and CDR2 as LQKENI. With 3 bases clipped from V and 7 bases from J, the junction kept 8 bases outside the gene matches. CDR3 loop: CASSPGQSGGTQYF. The DNA for the CDR3 is TGTGCCAGCTCACCGGGACAGTCCGGAGGGACCCAGTACTTC.

The chain combines TRBV5-1 with TRBJ1-1; 7 bases line up with TRBD1. The J segment lost 2 bases and the V segment lost 0 bases, leaving 10 bases of the junction unmatched. The CDR3 consists of 17 residues. Germline CDR1 and CDR2: SGHRS and YFSETQ. The CDR3 protein is CASSLARPDRANTEAFF. DNA of the CDR3: TGCGCCAGCAGCTTGGCCCGACCTGACAGGGCTAACACTGAAGCTTTCTTT.

This chain joins TRBV6-5 and TRBJ2-5, with 12 bases lining up with TRBD1. Germline assignment: CDR1 MNHEY and CDR2 SVGAGI. The CDR3 length is 16 residues. Germline trimming cut 4 bases from V and 5 bases from J; bases unmatched to any gene: 8. CDR3 loop: CASSSSGTGGYETQYF. The CDR3, as DNA: TGTGCCAGCAGTTCCTCCGGGACAGGGGGCTACGAGACCCAGTACTTC.

The rearrangement joins TRBV7-3 to TRBJ2-5; 7 nucleotides match TRBD2. CDR1 SGHTA and CDR2 FQGTGA come from the germline V gene. There are 15 residues in the CDR3. Losses at the gene ends were 2 bases for V and 2 bases for J; bases not matched to a gene: 5. The CDR3 DNA reads TGTGCCAGCAGCTTATACCCTAGCGGACAAGAGACCCAGTACTTC. This translates into CASSLYPSGQETQYF. Looking up the rest from reference TRBV7-3 and TRBJ2-5 gives the full variable domain: GAGVSQTPSNKVTEKGKYVELRCDPISGHTALYWYRQSLGQGPEFLIYFQGTGAADDSGLPNDRFFAVRPEGSVSTLKIQRTERGDSAVYLCASSLYPSGQETQYFGPGTRLLVL.

The rearrangement links TRBV6-5 to TRBJ2-3, with D possibly matching TRBD1 (5 bases). The CDR3 length is 14 residues. The germline CDR1 and CDR2 sequences are MNHEY and SVGAGI. Trimming took 7 bases from V and 0 from J, leaving 11 bases between them. The CDR3 reads CASKDIPSTDTQYF. The CDR3 DNA reads as TGTGCCAGCAAGGACATTCCTAGCACAGATACGCAGTATTTT.

The CDR3 here is CASSSSGLRTDTQYF. The CDR3 DNA sequence: TGTGCCAGCAGTTCGAGCGGGCTCCGCACAGATACGCAGTATTTT. J is TRBJ2-3 and V is TRBV7-3; the D gene is possibly TRBD2 (6 bases). This CDR3 has 15 residues. CDR1 and CDR2 (germline): SGHTA, FQGTGA. Trimming pared 6 bases from V and 1 base from J, leaving 14 bases between.

This chain joins TRBV30 and TRBJ1-2; 8 bases align to TRBD1. Germline V lookup: CDR1 GTSNPN, CDR2 SVGIG (reference sequence). This CDR3 has 14 residues. As DNA, the CDR3 is TGTGCTGGCAACCCTGGGACAGGTGCCTATGGCTACACCTTC. Residues: CAGNPGTGAYGYTF.

The V and J genes are TRBV10-2 and TRBJ1-2, with 9 bases fitting TRBD1. The CDR3 spans 17 residues. CDR1 and CDR2 from the germline V gene are WSHSY and SAAADI. V dropped 3 bases and J dropped 2; count of bases not matched to a gene: 10. The CDR3 region is CASSDLPQGAGNYGYTF. CDR3 nucleotide sequence: TGCGCCAGCAGTGACCTCCCACAGGGGGCCGGGAACTATGGCTACACCTTC.

The chain uses TRBV6-6 and TRBJ2-1; no definite D call. In germline, CDR1 is MNHNY, CDR2 SVGAGI (reference sequence). This CDR3 has 13 residues. V lost 6 bases, J lost 2 bases, and 8 bases lay in between. Here the CDR3 reads CASSPDTYNEQFF. As DNA, the CDR3 is TGTGCCAGCAGCCCAGACACCTACAATGAGCAGTTCTTC.

In nucleotides, the CDR3 is TGTGCCAGCAGTACCCTGGGCTTCTCTGGGGCCAACGTCCTGACTTTC. This encodes CASSTLGFSGANVLTF. The genes are TRBV11-2 and TRBJ2-6; D not certain. V was clipped by 6 bases and J by 0 bases, with 12 bases between them. The V gene's germline CDR1 is SGHAT and CDR2 FQNNGV. The CDR3 has 16 residues.

This clone has only one observation. The chain is built from TRBV15 and TRBJ2-7; 8 nucleotides match TRBD2. The CDR3 has 15 residues. V lost 6 bases to trimming and J lost 1 base; unmatched junction nucleotides: 8. CDR1 LNHNV and CDR2 YYDKDF come from the germline V gene (reference sequence). CDR3 in DNA: TGTGCCACCAGGGTGACCGGGACTAGTTCCTACGAGCAGTACTTC. It is translated as CATRVTGTSSYEQYF.

The rearrangement links TRBV5-6 to TRBJ2-7; 8 nucleotides line up with TRBD1. The trim removed 4 bases at V and 2 bases at J, leaving 8 bases unmatched. Germline CDR1 reads SGHDT; CDR2 reads YYEEEE. The CDR3 has 15 amino acids. The CDR3 nucleotides are TGTGCCAGCAGCATAGGGACAGGCCGAACCTACGAGCAGTACTTC. Translated: CASSIGTGRTYEQYF. The complete variable domain, with remaining parts taken from reference TRBV5-6 and TRBJ2-7, reads DAGVTQSPTHLIKTRGQQVTLRCSPKSGHDTVSWYQQALGQGPQFIFQYYEEEERQRGNFPDRFSGHQFPNYSSELNVNALLLGDSALYLCASSIGTGRTYEQYFGPGTRLTVT.

The chain joins TRBV7-3 to TRBJ2-3, with D unresolved. The CDR3 contains 12 residues. V was shortened by 2 bases and J by 6 bases, with 6 bases between the two germline ends. The germline gives CDR1 SGHTA, CDR2 FQGTGA. The CDR3 nucleotides are TGTGCCAGCAGCTTAGCGTTTGATACGCAGTATTTT. It specifies CASSLAFDTQYF.

The chain links TRBV10-3 to TRBJ2-5, with D tentatively TRBD2 (6 bases). Germline values: CDR1 ENHRY, CDR2 SYGVKD. V gave up 5 bases and J gave up 2 bases, with 12 bases separating them. CDR3 size: 14 residues. The CDR3 bases are TGTGCCATCAGTCGGGGGAGGAGGCAAGAGACCCAGTACTTC. Its translation is CAISRGRRQETQYF.

The chain recombines TRBV6-5 with TRBJ2-1, with 8 nucleotides matching TRBD2. With 6 bases clipped from V and 0 bases from J, the junction kept 4 bases outside the gene matches. CDR3 size: 15 residues. CDR1 and CDR2 (germline): MNHEY, SVGAGI. This chain's CDR3 is CASRISGSSYNEQFF. The CDR3 DNA is TGTGCCAGCAGGATCAGCGGGAGCTCCTACAATGAGCAGTTCTTC.

The V gene is TRBV27, the J gene TRBJ1-1; D unresolved. V was cut by 2 bases and J by 3 bases, with 7 bases left in between. This CDR3 is built from 13 residues. From germline, CDR1 is MNHEY and CDR2 SMNVEV (reference sequence). This CDR3 reads CASSLGGHTEAFF. The CDR3 nucleotides are TGTGCCAGCAGTTTAGGAGGTCACACTGAAGCTTTCTTT.

The genes are TRBV6-2 or TRBV6-3 and TRBJ1-2; D perhaps matches TRBD1 (6 bases). CDR1 is MNHEY, CDR2 SVGEGT, per germline. Trimming shortened V by 6 bases and J by 7 bases, and 15 bases separated the two germline ends. The CDR3 is 13 residues long. The CDR3 DNA follows: TGTGCCAGCAGCTCCTACAGGGACGGTGGCTACACCTTC. Protein sequence: CASSSYRDGGYTF.

The chain is built from TRBV5-6 and TRBJ2-7; D is possibly TRBD1 (5 bases). Germline-derived CDR1 and CDR2 are SGHDT and YYEEEE. There are 13 residues in the CDR3. V lost 3 bases and J 2 bases, leaving 9 bases between the germline ends. CDR3 nucleotide sequence: TGTGCCAGCAGCTGGGGCCCCCCCTACGAGCAGTACGTC. This encodes CASSWGPPYEQYV.

The chain has TRBV7-2 and TRBJ1-5, with 9 bases matching TRBD1. The CDR3 totals 14 residues. The V gene's germline CDR1 is SGHTA and CDR2 FQGNSA. V was clipped by 4 bases and J by 7 bases; unmatched bases: 5. The CDR3: CASSWTGAGQPQHF. Here the CDR3 DNA reads TGTGCCAGCAGCTGGACAGGGGCAGGACAGCCCCAGCATTTT. Supplemented by reference TRBV7-2 and TRBJ1-5, the full variable domain reads GAGVSQSPSNKVTEKGKDVELRCDPISGHTALYWYRQSLGQGLEFLIYFQGNSAPDKSGLPSDRFSAERTGGSVSTLTIQRTQQEDSAVYLCASSWTGAGQPQHFGDGTRLSIL.

This rearrangement joins TRBV2 to TRBJ2-3, with 8 bases that match TRBD1. V was pared by 8 bases and J by 3 bases, with 10 bases of the junction left unmatched. CDR1 and CDR2 from the germline V gene are SNHLY and FYNNEI. The CDR3 contains 15 residues. The CDR3, as DNA: TGTGCCAGCTGCTCTGGACAGGGCCGGACAGATACGCAGTATTTT. Its protein is CASCSGQGRTDTQYF.